This T cell receptor (beta chain) came from a study of regulatory T cells in long-lasting Graves disease. The CDR3 consists of 13 residues. Germline CDR1 is SGHAT and CDR2 is FQNNGV. V gave up 8 bases and J gave up 7 bases, with 18 bases separating them. Findings and caveats of the study: Among samples with persistent disease, TRBV28, TRBJ1-2 and TRBJ2-5 were favored. Between persistent patients, roughly 2,600 public clonotypes were shared, exceeding the approximately 900 shared between new patients.

Libraries of TCR beta came from iRepertoire HTBI primers plus Arm-PCR of CDR3 regions. TCRdb reprocessed the multiplex PCR reads with MiXCR, giving one entry per CDR3 protein. Among approximately 360,000 distinct CDR3 sequences listed, more than 20% were seen once. This clonotype has only a few counts. Its antigen is unknown. As to time point: persistent/refractory GD, antithyroid drugs over 5 years with positive TRAb. The TCR library was made from RNA extracted from PBMCs. A blood draw put around 9 milliliters of peripheral blood into EDTA tubes. This TCR came from a woman aged 40 to 50 with Graves disease. This material consisted of peripheral blood mononuclear cells (PBMCs), taken when the disease was refractory, from a patient treated with antithyroid drugs. J is TRBJ2-7 and V is TRBV11-2; D might be TRBD1 or TRBD2, each matching 5 bases. CDR3 DNA sequence: TGTGCCAGCCGCCCCCAGGGAACGGGAGAGCAGTACTTC. Its protein is CASRPQGTGEQYF.